This is a list of T cell receptor beta chains from one sample in a study of OX40 agonist ivuxolimab in advanced cancers. Produced via immunoSEQ multiplex PCR; TCRdb's table is partial and in-frame only. The sample lists around 53,000 clones, over 85% occurring once. The sample was CD4+ or CD8+ T cells sorted from blood, taken in a trial of the OX40 agonist ivuxolimab. Receptors were obtained from an adult with an advanced solid tumor such as melanoma, head and neck, liver or kidney cancer. CDR3s include the opening cysteine and the closing phenylalanine or tryptophan. A D gene is named only where the DNA matches it firmly. Where a row states a size, it is once, few, many or the class of an expanded clone; other rows omit it.

>TRBJ2-7|.|TRBV5-4|TRBD2
CASSLPSSGIYEQYF
TGTGCCAGCAGCTTGCCTTCTAGCGGGATTTACGAGCAGTACTTC
>TRBJ2-7|.|TRBV27|TRBD2
CASSLLGPGLEGEQYF
TGTGCCAGCAGTTTATTGGGCCCCGGACTAGAGGGCGAGCAGTACTTC
>TRBJ2-2|.|TRBV27|.
CASSFWQGSTGELFF
TGTGCCAGCAGTTTTTGGCAGGGTTCCACCGGGGAGCTGTTTTTT
>TRBJ2-1|.|TRBV7-3|.
CASSFSVSSALDEQFF
TGTGCCAGCAGCTTCTCCGTCAGTTCTGCGCTCGATGAGCAGTTCTTC
>TRBJ2-3|.|TRBV2|TRBD1
CASSEEGQGSYTQYF
TGTGCCAGCAGTGAAGAAGGACAGGGGAGCTATACGCAGTATTTT
>TRBJ2-3|.|TRBV5-6|TRBD2
CASSSKPSGGTDTQYF
TGTGCCAGCAGCTCAAAACCTAGCGGCGGCACAGATACGCAGTATTTT
>TRBJ1-3|.|TRBV13|.
CASTLGEERNTIYF
TGTGCCAGCACCCTAGGGGAGGAGCGAAACACCATATATTTT
>TRBJ2-7|.|TRBV4-1|.
CASSPTGEDTHSYEQYF
TGCGCCAGCAGCCCAACAGGCGAGGACACCCACTCCTACGAGCAGTACTTC
>TRBJ2-1|.|TRBV2|.
CASSGQNTFGEQFF
TGTGCCAGCAGTGGTCAAAACACTTTCGGGGAGCAGTTCTTC
>TRBJ2-1|.|TRBV9|.
CASSRRGPGRNEQFF
TGTGCCAGCAGCCGGAGAGGGCCGGGTAGGAATGAGCAGTTCTTC
>TRBJ2-7|.|TRBV9|.
CASSLEGGTYEQYF
TGTGCCAGCAGCCTGGAAGGGGGGACCTACGAGCAGTACTTC
>TRBJ2-5|.|TRBV15|.
CATSGIINRDEGETQYF
TGTGCCACCAGCGGAATAATTAACAGGGATGAGGGTGAGACCCAGTACTTC
>TRBJ1-2|.|TRBV5-4|.
CASSFKTLSAIRQSNYGYTF
TGTGCCAGCAGCTTCAAAACCTTATCGGCCATTCGACAGTCTAACTATGGCTACACCTTC
>TRBJ1-2|.|TRBV7-6|.
CASSLERGGNYGYTF
TGTGCCAGCAGCCTCGAACGGGGTGGGAACTATGGCTACACCTTC
>TRBJ2-5|few|TRBV20-1|.
CSARETQYF
TGCAGTGCTAGAGAGACCCAGTACTTC
>TRBJ2-3|.|TRBV7-3|TRBD2
CASSLKWLAGGVDTQYF
TGTGCCAGCAGCTTAAAGTGGCTAGCGGGAGGGGTAGATACGCAGTATTTT
>TRBJ2-2|.|TRBV6-5|.
CASSPTQSGELFF
TGTGCCAGCAGCCCGACTCAATCCGGGGAGCTGTTTTTT
>TRBJ1-2|.|TRBV6-5|.
CASSLWQGYGYTF
TGTGCCAGCAGTCTCTGGCAGGGTTATGGCTACACCTTC
>TRBJ2-5|.|TRBV28|.
CASSLSRGAVRETQYF
TGTGCCAGCAGTCTCTCGAGGGGAGCGGTCAGAGAGACCCAGTACTTC
>TRBJ2-1|once|TRBV10-2|.
CASSHQGFSSYNEQFF
TGCGCCAGCAGTCACCAGGGTTTCAGCTCCTACAATGAGCAGTTCTTC
>TRBJ2-1|.|TRBV9|TRBD2
CASSVQSGAGLAGNEQFF
TGTGCCAGCAGCGTACAATCGGGGGCGGGACTAGCAGGTAATGAGCAGTTCTTC
>TRBJ2-7|.|TRBV9|TRBD1
CASSVGTGAYEQYF
TGTGCCAGCAGCGTCGGGACAGGGGCCTACGAGCAGTACTTC
>TRBJ2-1|.|TRBV9|.
CASSESRASYNEQFF
TGTGCCAGCAGCGAGTCGCGGGCTTCCTACAATGAGCAGTTCTTC
>TRBJ1-5|.|TRBV2|.
CASSEQGYSNQPQHF
TGTGCCAGCAGTGAACAGGGATATAGCAATCAGCCCCAGCATTTT
>TRBJ1-6|.|TRBV19|TRBD1
CASSAGQGFSPLHF
TGTGCCAGTAGTGCGGGACAGGGGTTTTCACCCCTCCACTTT
>TRBJ2-7|once|TRBV6-6|.
CASRLDGGSSYEQYF
TGTGCCAGCAGGCTCGACGGGGGCAGCTCCTACGAGCAGTACTTC
>TRBJ2-1|once|TRBV9|.
CASSVGGGTEYNEQFF
TGTGCCAGCAGCGTAGGGGGCGGAACAGAATACAATGAGCAGTTCTTC
>TRBJ2-1|.|TRBV10-2|.
CASSEPSDDEQFF
TGCGCCAGCAGTGAGCCTAGCGATGATGAGCAGTTCTTC
>TRBJ2-6|.|TRBV5-6|.
CASSLSVTLNSGANVLTF
TGTGCCAGCAGCTTGAGTGTAACTCTCAACTCTGGGGCCAACGTCCTGACTTTC
>TRBJ2-7|.|TRBV15|TRBD1
CATSRDYRGYEQYF
TGTGCCACCAGCAGAGATTACAGGGGTTACGAGCAGTACTTC
>TRBJ1-5|.|TRBV6-6|.
CASSYGGREPQHF
TGTGCCAGCAGTTACGGAGGAAGGGAGCCCCAGCATTTT
>TRBJ2-1|.|TRBV6-5|TRBD1
CGSGTGRKNEQFF
TGTGGCTCCGGGACAGGGAGGAAGAATGAGCAGTTCTTC
>TRBJ2-7|.|TRBV10-3|TRBD2
CAISSPGLVNYEQYF
TGTGCCATCAGTTCTCCGGGACTAGTAAACTACGAGCAGTACTTC
>TRBJ2-1|.|TRBV15|TRBD2
CATSVGRSGRAEYNEQFF
TGTGCCACCAGCGTCGGGCGGAGCGGGAGGGCCGAGTACAATGAGCAGTTCTTC
>TRBJ1-5|.|TRBV9|.
CASSVGSGIQPQHF
TGTGCCAGCAGCGTAGGGTCAGGAATTCAGCCCCAGCATTTT
>TRBJ1-1|.|TRBV18|.
CASSPPAGLTTEAFF
TGTGCCAGCTCACCACCGGCAGGTCTGACCACTGAAGCTTTCTTT
>TRBJ2-7|.|TRBV28|TRBD1
CASSPPIRDRAYEQYF
TGTGCCAGCAGTCCCCCCATCCGGGACAGGGCCTACGAGCAGTACTTC
>TRBJ1-1|.|TRBV19|.
CASSSGRIEAFF
TGTGCCAGTAGTAGCGGGCGAATTGAAGCTTTCTTT
>TRBJ2-3|few|TRBV4-3|.
CASSQDQGRGRLDTQYF
TGCGCCAGCAGCCAAGATCAGGGGAGGGGGCGCTTAGATACGCAGTATTTT
>TRBJ2-3|.|TRBV9|.
CASSFTDNTDTQYF
TGTGCCAGCAGCTTCACGGACAACACAGATACGCAGTATTTT
>TRBJ1-1|.|TRBV27|TRBD1
CASRGQGGTEAFF
TGTGCCAGCAGGGGACAGGGGGGCACTGAAGCTTTCTTT
>TRBJ1-1|few|TRBV5-6|.
CASSLADTEAFF
TGTGCCAGCAGCTTGGCTGACACTGAAGCTTTCTTT
>TRBJ2-1|.|TRBV27|TRBD2
CASSFVAGDVNEQFF
TGTGCCAGCAGTTTCGTCGCGGGAGACGTAAATGAGCAGTTCTTC
>TRBJ2-1|.|TRBV6-5|TRBD1
CASSHRGNEQFF
TGTGCCAGCAGTCACAGGGGAAATGAGCAGTTCTTC
>TRBJ1-2|.|TRBV19|.
CASSFRTEGIYYGYTF
TGTGCCAGTTCCTTCCGGACCGAAGGCATCTACTATGGCTACACCTTC
>TRBJ1-5|.|TRBV28|.
CASSPRGGDPYNQPQHF
TGTGCCAGCAGCCCGCGGGGGGGGGACCCATACAATCAGCCCCAGCATTTT
>TRBJ2-1|.|TRBV11-2|.
CASSLGRDFHNEQFF
TGTGCCAGCAGCTTAGGGCGGGATTTCCACAATGAGCAGTTCTTC
>TRBJ1-2|.|TRBV29-1|.
CSAAGEEEYGYTF
TGCAGCGCCGCAGGGGAGGAAGAATATGGCTACACCTTC
>TRBJ2-7|.|TRBV29-1|.
CSASPGALREQYF
TGCAGCGCATCCCCGGGAGCCTTAAGGGAGCAGTACTTC
>TRBJ2-7|.|TRBV5-6|.
CASSPGQTYEQYF
TGTGCCAGCAGCCCTGGACAGACCTACGAGCAGTACTTC
>TRBJ2-7|.|TRBV11-2|.
CASSVGTTAEQYF
TGTGCCAGCAGCGTCGGGACGACGGCCGAGCAGTACTTC
>TRBJ2-2|.|TRBV4-3|.
CASSQEYTYTGELFF
TGCGCCAGCAGCCAAGAGTACACTTACACCGGGGAGCTGTTTTTT
>TRBJ1-2|.|TRBV7-2|.
CASSPDSSPALNYGYTF
TGTGCCAGCAGCCCCGATTCATCTCCCGCACTTAACTATGGCTACACCTTC
>TRBJ2-3|once|TRBV6-1|.
CASSDFLSDGTDTQYF
TGTGCCAGCAGTGATTTCTTGTCAGATGGCACAGATACGCAGTATTTT
>TRBJ1-1|few|TRBV30|.
CAWSVMIHTEAFF
TGTGCCTGGAGTGTAATGATCCACACTGAAGCTTTCTTT
>TRBJ2-2|once|TRBV28|.
CASSFGEGNTGELFF
TGTGCCAGCAGTTTTGGCGAGGGGAACACCGGGGAGCTGTTTTTT
>TRBJ2-1|.|TRBV2|TRBD2
CASSAGTSGSVNEQFF
TGTGCCAGCAGCGCCGGGACTAGCGGGAGTGTCAATGAGCAGTTCTTC
>TRBJ2-7|.|TRBV7-9|TRBD2
CASGLAGHEQYF
TGTGCCAGCGGACTAGCGGGACATGAGCAGTACTTC